Below, one T cell receptor beta chain is given with its context. These data belong to a study of control samples from healthy donors and cancer patients. The protocol was immunoSEQ multiplex PCR, while the TCRdb copy is restricted to in-frame clones and leaves out a portion. The table has roughly 200,000 clones, approximately 92% seen once. The CDR3 spans 13 residues. Germline lookup yields CDR1 MNHEY and CDR2 SVGAGI. With 5 bases removed from V and 5 bases from J, the gap between germline ends came to 12 bases. This receptor was obtained from a man younger than 35 in good health. V and J are TRBV6-5 and TRBJ1-1; D is unclear. The sequencing input was blood. CDR3 protein: CASSPGSETEAFF. CDR3 in DNA: TGTGCCAGCAGTCCCGGGTCCGAGACTGAAGCTTTCTTT.